One and the same sample provided the 19 T cell receptor beta chains below, sequenced in a study of control samples from healthy donors and cancer patients. Measured with immunoSEQ multiplex PCR; TCRdb has only the in-frame clones, and not every one. The data contain over 200,000 clones, over 70% of them singletons. The sample taken for sequencing was PBMCs. These receptors were taken from a woman aged 55-69 years with lung cancer.

Only a few counts were recorded for this clone. The gene calls are TRBV13 and TRBJ2-7; 12 positions match TRBD2. This CDR3 contains 16 residues. Germline-derived CDR1 and CDR2 are PRHDT and FYEKMQ (reference sequence). After removal of 1 base from V and 4 bases from J, the junction contained 5 bases not matched to a gene. DNA for the CDR3: TGTGCCAGCAGCTTAGAGGGACTAGCGGGTGTTTACGAGCAGTACTTC. Protein sequence: CASSLEGLAGVYEQYF.

This clone was recorded once. The J gene is TRBJ2-7, the V gene TRBV2; 10 nucleotides agree with TRBD2. The CDR3 extends over 14 amino acids. Germline CDR1 reads SNHLY; CDR2 reads FYNNEI. The trim removed 8 bases at V and 7 bases at J, leaving 11 bases unmatched. CDR3 bases: TGTGCCAGCGTAAGGGCTAGCGGGGGAGGGGAGCAGTACTTC. This translates into CASVRASGGGEQYF.

This chain joins TRBV19 and TRBJ1-5; 9 nucleotides align to TRBD1. The CDR3 totals 16 residues. V lost 6 bases to trimming and J lost 2 bases; unmatched junction nucleotides: 8. The V gene's germline CDR1 is LNHDA and CDR2 SQIVND (reference sequence). The CDR3 loop reads CASSRSGDRGNQPQHF. Here the CDR3 DNA reads TGTGCCAGTAGCCGCTCTGGGGACAGGGGCAATCAGCCCCAGCATTTT.

This clone was seen once. J is TRBJ2-3 and V is TRBV24-1; TRBD2 aligns across 9 bases. The junction had 13 bases not matched to a gene; V was cut back by 9 bases and J by 4 bases. Germline V lookup: CDR1 KGHDR, CDR2 SFDVKD. The CDR3 loop spans 16 amino acids. CDR3 sequence reads: CATGAGGAGFADTQYF. The CDR3 DNA sequence: TGTGCCACCGGGGCGGGGGGGGCTGGTTTCGCAGATACGCAGTATTTT.

This clone was counted a single time. This chain links TRBV19 with TRBJ1-5; 9 positions agree with TRBD1. The CDR3 spans 16 residues. Germline CDR1 LNHDA, CDR2 SQIVND (reference sequence). V lost 8 bases, J lost 0 bases, and 8 bases stayed unmatched. The CDR3 protein is CASQTGGGLSNQPQHF. The CDR3 DNA reads as TGTGCCAGTCAAACAGGGGGCGGCCTTAGCAATCAGCCCCAGCATTTT.

This clone was counted only a few times. The V gene is TRBV3-1 (or the pseudogene TRBV3-2), the J gene TRBJ2-5; maybe TRBD1 (6 bases). V gave up 0 bases and J gave up 4 bases, with 15 bases separating them. Germline CDR1 and CDR2: LGHDT and YNNKEL (reference sequence). This CDR3 is 16 amino acids long. CDR3 DNA sequence: TGTGCCAGCAGCCAAGATACCACAGGGTTTATAGAGACCCAGTACTTC. It yields the protein CASSQDTTGFIETQYF.

This clone was seen more than once but under ten times. The rearrangement links TRBV5-1 to TRBJ2-3, with D possibly matching TRBD2 (6 bases). This CDR3 region has 15 residues. Germline values: CDR1 SGHRS, CDR2 YFSETQ. V shed 0 bases and J shed 4 bases, with 12 bases lying between them. The DNA for the CDR3 is TGCGCCAGCAGCTTGGATGGGGGGATCGCAGATACGCAGTATTTT. Protein product: CASSLDGGIADTQYF.

V gene TRBV21-1 combines with J gene TRBJ1-1. TRBV21-1 is a pseudogene. The CDR3 is made up of 16 amino acids. The CDR3 DNA reads as TGTGCCAGCAGCAAAGTAGTCAATGGCTCGAACACTGAAGCTTTCTTT. This sequence encodes CASSKVVNGSNTEAFF.

The chain couples TRBV2 to TRBJ2-7, with D uncertain. CDR3 length: 12 amino acids. The ends were cut back, 2 bases at V and 3 bases at J, with 5 bases in the middle. Germline lookup yields CDR1 SNHLY and CDR2 FYNNEI. The CDR3: CASSEPFYEQYF. DNA of the CDR3: TGTGCCAGCAGTGAACCCTTCTACGAGCAGTACTTC.

This chain joins TRBV5-1 and TRBJ2-2; D possibly uses TRBD1 or TRBD2 (5 bases each). The CDR3 is 15 residues long. Per germline, CDR1 SGHRS and CDR2 YFSETQ. Trimming left V 3 bases short and J 0 bases short, with 9 bases between. The chain's CDR3 is CASSWDGPNTGELFF. The CDR3 nucleotides are TGCGCCAGCAGCTGGGACGGACCGAACACCGGGGAGCTGTTTTTT.

The rearrangement joins TRBV3-1 (or the pseudogene TRBV3-2) to TRBJ2-7, with D possibly TRBD2 on 7 matching bases. V lost 6 bases, J lost 5 bases, and 17 bases lay in between. The CDR3 loop spans 14 amino acids. The V gene's germline CDR1 is LGHDT and CDR2 YNNKEL (reference sequence). This CDR3 is CASSLRGGSDEQYF. DNA for the CDR3: TGTGCCAGCAGTCTAAGGGGGGGCTCGGACGAGCAGTACTTC.

This chain uses TRBV21-1 with TRBJ1-2. TRBV21-1 is assigned pseudogene status. The CDR3 is 10 amino acids. CDR3 nucleotide sequence: TGTGCCAGCAGCATAGTTGGCTACACCTTC. Protein sequence: CASSIVGYTF.

The V and J genes are TRBV11-2 and TRBJ1-1; no firm D call. The germline V and J ends were trimmed by 0 bases and 5 bases, with 13 bases remaining between them. CDR1 is SGHAT, CDR2 FQNNGV, per germline. CDR3 size: 15 residues. As DNA, the CDR3 is TGTGCCAGCAGCTTAGATGGAGGGCTAAGGACTGAAGCTTTCTTT. This gives the protein CASSLDGGLRTEAFF. Full variable domain (missing parts from reference TRBV11-2 and TRBJ1-1): EAGVAQSPRYKIIEKRQSVAFWCNPISGHATLYWYQQILGQGPKLLIQFQNNGVVDDSQLPKDRFSAERLKGVDSTLKIQPAKLEDSAVYLCASSLDGGLRTEAFFGQGTRLTVV.

The chain carries TRBV2 and TRBJ1-6, with 7 bases fitting TRBD1. Germline V gene lookup returns CDR1 SNHLY and CDR2 FYNNEI. Trimming cost V 11 bases and J 6 bases; bases outside gene matches: 4. The CDR3 covers 12 residues. Here the CDR3 reads CAGRDSNSPLHF. As DNA, the CDR3 is TGTGCCGGAAGGGACAGTAATTCACCCCTCCACTTT.

The rearrangement links TRBV12-3 or TRBV12-4 to TRBJ1-5; possible D gene TRBD1, 5 bases. The V and J ends lost 6 bases and 7 bases respectively, with 13 bases between them. This CDR3 is built from 13 residues. CDR3 sequence: CASSWRGGQPQHF. In DNA, the CDR3 is TGTGCCAGCAGCTGGAGGGGCGGCCAGCCCCAGCATTTT.

V usage is TRBV6-1 and J usage is TRBJ1-4; a weak D match, TRBD1 (5 bases). V was trimmed by 3 bases and J by 8 bases, leaving 13 bases between them. The CDR3 has 14 amino acids. Germline CDR1 reads MNHNS; CDR2 reads SASEGT. The CDR3 nucleotides read TGTGCCAGCAGTGAGACAGCCGCCAGGGAAAAACTGTTTTTT. Translating it yields CASSETAAREKLFF.

This clone came up a few times. The chain recombines TRBV9 with TRBJ1-2, with 8 bases identical to TRBD1. CDR1 is SGDLS, CDR2 YYNGEE, per germline. This CDR3 has 15 residues. V lost 0 bases, J lost 4 bases, and 5 bases stayed unmatched. CDR3 bases: TGTGCCAGCAGCGTAGACCCAGGGGGCACCTATGGCTACACCTTC. It is translated as CASSVDPGGTYGYTF.

The chain combines TRBV19 with TRBJ1-1, with D tentatively TRBD1 (5 bases). Germline assignment: CDR1 LNHDA and CDR2 SQIVND (reference sequence). The V end was cut by 1 base, the J end by 1 base, with 10 bases between. The CDR3 consists of 15 residues. The CDR3 loop is CASSIGGVSNTEAFF. In DNA, the CDR3 is TGTGCCAGTAGTATAGGAGGGGTATCGAACACTGAAGCTTTCTTT. Using reference TRBV19 and TRBJ1-1 for the parts outside the CDR3, the full variable domain is DGGITQSPKYLFRKEGQNVTLSCEQNLNHDAMYWYRQDPGQGLRLIYYSQIVNDFQKGDIAEGYSVSREKKESFPLTVTSAQKNPTAFYLCASSIGGVSNTEAFFGQGTRLTVV.

This clone showed up just once. The J gene is TRBJ2-1, the V gene TRBV7-8, with 9 bases fitting TRBD2. In germline, CDR1 is SGHVS, CDR2 FQNEAQ. With V trimmed by 5 bases and J by 5 bases, 10 bases remained unmatched. This CDR3 is built from 16 residues. CDR3: CASSVGSGRFHNEQFF. The CDR3 DNA sequence: TGTGCCAGCAGCGTAGGTAGCGGGAGATTCCACAATGAGCAGTTCTTC.